The clone carrying this T cell receptor beta chain turned up a few times. Its antigen is unknown. At one boundary the junction diverges from the germline segment, which might be a read error. The CDR3 is 18 residues long. This specimen comes from a study of T-cell memory formation after mild COVID-19. Findings and caveats of the study: CD4+ contracting clones lay mainly in CM and EM, CD8+ ones in EMRA.

TCRdb reprocessed the 5' RACE reads via MiXCR and lists one record per CDR3 protein. The data show around 310,000 distinct CDR3 sequences, 20% to 25% seen once. Sequences were obtained from PBMCs or a T cell subset sorted from them (not recorded which). The TCR was taken from a man aged 18 to 30 who had mild COVID-19 (a few samples of this study predate the infection). Cell type and time point are not known. V and J are TRBV23-1 and TRBJ2-3; TRBD2 matches 11 bases. TRBV23-1 is treated as an ORF (open reading frame) with a function not yet certain. CDR3 sequence: CASNQIPSSGGITDTQYF. For the CDR3, the DNA is TGCGCCAGCAATCAAATCCCGTCTAGCGGGGGGATTACAGATACGCAGTATTTT.